The 5 T cell receptor beta chains in this list originate from one sample, sequenced in a study of beta chain features in type 1 diabetes. The authors reverse transcribed all of the isolated RNA, so sequencing captured expressed TCRB transcripts. Some clones are missing from TCRdb's copy, which holds only in-frame ones; the method was immunoSEQ multiplex PCR. The sample yields about half a million clones, about an eighth seen once. Sequencing input: naive CD4+ T cells from blood. These receptors came from a young woman in good health.

The rearrangement links TRBV29-1 to TRBJ2-3; D unclear. CDR3 length equals 16 residues. V lost 7 bases and J 1 base, leaving 21 bases between the germline ends. Germline lookup yields CDR1 SQVTM and CDR2 ANQGSEA. In nucleotides, the CDR3 is TGCAGCGGCGACGCCCGGAAACACCGGGGCACAGATACGCAGTATTTT. This encodes CSGDARKHRGTDTQYF.

In its sample, this clone was seen a few times. This rearrangement joins TRBV5-1 to TRBJ2-1; D possibly corresponds to TRBD1 (6 bases). This CDR3 region has 14 residues. Trimming shortened V by 3 bases and J by 7 bases, and 14 bases separated the two germline ends. Germline assignment: CDR1 SGHRS and CDR2 YFSETQ. Here the CDR3 DNA reads TGCGCCAGCAGCTGGACAGCCGAACAAAATGAGCAGTTCTTC. Encoded protein: CASSWTAEQNEQFF.

The chain has TRBV14 and TRBJ1-2, with D possibly TRBD1 on 5 matching bases. CDR1 and CDR2 from the germline V gene are SGHDN and FVKESK. This CDR3 region has 16 residues. Trimming took off 4 bases at V and 2 bases at J, with 17 bases between the two ends. CDR3 amino acids: CASSRGTKGRNYGYTF. The CDR3 bases are TGTGCCAGCAGCCGTGGGACGAAAGGGAGGAACTATGGCTACACCTTC. Variable domain in full (rest from reference TRBV14 and TRBJ1-2): EAGVTQFPSHSVIEKGQTVTLRCDPISGHDNLYWYRRVMGKEIKFLLHFVKESKQDESGMPNNRFLAERTGGTYSTLKVQPAELEDSGVYFCASSRGTKGRNYGYTFGSGTRLTVV.

The V call is TRBV14, the J call TRBJ1-6, with D unresolved. The CDR3 covers 12 residues. Looked up from germline, CDR1 is SGHDN and CDR2 is FVKESK. With 1 base removed from V and 9 bases from J, the gap between germline ends came to 4 bases. This chain's CDR3 is CASSQGASPLHF. CDR3 bases: TGTGCCAGCAGCCAAGGCGCTTCACCCCTCCACTTT.

V usage is TRBV27 and J usage is TRBJ1-6; D not resolved. This CDR3 has 15 amino acids. Trimming cost V 3 bases and J 1 base, with 7 bases left between them. Germline V gene data show CDR1 as MNHEY and CDR2 as SMNVEV (reference sequence). CDR3 amino acids: CASSFRRSYNSPLHF. The CDR3 coding sequence is TGTGCCAGCAGTTTCAGGAGGTCCTATAATTCACCCCTCCACTTT.